This T cell receptor beta chain was found in a study of blood T cell repertoires in COVID-19. Generated by immunoSEQ multiplex PCR, the TCRdb table keeps only in-frame clones and is missing some. The sample has about 190,000 clones, about four fifths seen once. This clone occurred once. The CDR3 has 15 residues. V shed 5 bases and J 6 bases; nucleotides not matched to a gene: 7. CDR1 and CDR2 from the germline V gene are MNHEY and SMNVEV (reference sequence). Material: peripheral blood. This TCR derives from a woman in her 70s with active or convalescent COVID-19. V usage is TRBV27 and J usage is TRBJ1-5; TRBD1 matches 10 bases. CDR3 region: CASSRAGDRGQPQHF. For the CDR3, the DNA is TGTGCCAGCAGTAGGGCAGGGGACAGGGGTCAGCCCCAGCATTTT.